Below, 6 T cell receptor beta chains from the same sample are listed, as sequenced in a study of blood T cell repertoires in COVID-19. Method: immunoSEQ multiplex PCR; TCRdb's copy keeps in-frame clones and lacks some. The sample records about 26,000 clones, around 60% being singletons. Sequencing input: peripheral blood. The source of these receptors is a man between 60 and 75 years old with active or convalescent COVID-19.

The sample holds a few counts of this clone. V is TRBV6-2 or TRBV6-3 and J is TRBJ2-7; TRBD2 might be the D (5 bases). Trimming removed 0 bases from V and 0 bases from J, with 6 bases in between. The CDR3 loop spans 14 amino acids. The germline V gene encodes CDR1 MNHEY and CDR2 SVGEGT. CDR3 DNA sequence: TGTGCCAGCAGTTACTCAGGGAGCTCCTACGAGCAGTACTTC. Protein sequence: CASSYSGSSYEQYF.

The rearrangement joins TRBV5-1 to TRBJ2-3, with 16 bases fitting TRBD2. The germline CDR1 and CDR2 sequences are SGHRS and YFSETQ. The CDR3 has 16 amino acids. V was pared by 4 bases and J by 8 bases, with 7 bases of the junction left unmatched. The CDR3 DNA reads TGCGCCAGCAGCCCGGGACTAGCGGGAGGGCCTATTACGCAGTATTTT. The encoded protein is CASSPGLAGGPITQYF.

The chain carries TRBV5-1 and TRBJ1-4, with 7 nucleotides matching TRBD1. This CDR3 is 15 amino acids long. Germline CDR1 reads SGHRS; CDR2 reads YFSETQ. The J segment lost 6 bases and the V segment lost 1 base, leaving 6 bases of the junction unmatched. CDR3 coding DNA: TGCGCCAGCAGCTTGATTGACAGGGAAGATGAAAAACTGTTTTTT. This gives the protein CASSLIDREDEKLFF.

This clone was found once. This chain joins TRBV18 and TRBJ2-3; TRBD1 is a possible D gene (6 bases). Trimming took 6 bases from V and 3 from J, leaving 19 bases between them. Germline V CDR1 and CDR2: KGHSH, LQKENI. The CDR3 runs 16 residues. The CDR3 spells CASSTEGEWWTDTQYF. CDR3 coding DNA: TGTGCCAGCTCGACCGAGGGGGAGTGGTGGACAGATACGCAGTATTTT.

This clone was seen more than once but under ten times. CDR3 bases: TGTGCCAGCAGAAAGGGACTAGCGACTTCGGCCGGGGAGCTGTTTTTT. Its translation is CASRKGLATSAGELFF. V usage is TRBV7-9 and J usage is TRBJ2-2; 10 bases are shared with TRBD2. Germline V gene lookup returns CDR1 SEHNR and CDR2 FQNEAQ (reference sequence). The J segment lost 6 bases and the V segment lost 6 bases, leaving 10 bases of the junction unmatched. This CDR3 spans 16 amino acids.

The chain is built from TRBV5-1 and TRBJ1-4, with D perhaps matching TRBD1 (6 bases). Germline values: CDR1 SGHRS, CDR2 YFSETQ. The CDR3 runs 13 residues. V was clipped by 4 bases and J by 8 bases, with 12 bases between them. The CDR3 here is CASSLGQKEKLFF. For the CDR3, the DNA is TGCGCCAGCAGCCTTGGACAGAAGGAAAAACTGTTTTTT.